This T cell receptor beta chain was sequenced for a study of cytomegalovirus exposure and HLA in healthy donors. Whole-study findings and limits: Some TCR beta chains (164 of them) were listed as cytomegalovirus-associated.

With regard to this clone: Its antigen is not identified.

The CDR3 is made up of 18 amino acids. Trimming took off 0 bases at V and 3 bases at J, with 18 bases between the two ends. CDR1 MGHRA and CDR2 YSYEKL come from the germline V gene. The PCR ran on 60 Vbeta and 13 Jbeta primers. This table comes from immunoSEQ multiplex PCR, and its TCRdb copy is limited to in-frame clones, with some not included. The table shows some 95,000 clones, with less than 70% occurring only once. V is TRBV4-1 and J is TRBJ1-5, with D possibly TRBD1 on 5 matching bases. The specimen was PBMCs. The sequence derives from a female donor in good health and CMV-seronegative. The CDR3 DNA follows: TGCGCCAGCAGCCAAGAGGGTAACCCGGGACTCCACAATCAGCCCCAGCATTTT. It is translated as CASSQEGNPGLHNQPQHF.